The 3 T cell receptor beta chains in this list originate from one sample, sequenced in a study of T cell changes during pregnancy in multiple sclerosis. Measured with immunoSEQ multiplex PCR; TCRdb has only the in-frame clones, and not every one. Of 55,000 to 65,000 clones listed, around 95% are singletons. The specimen comprised CD4+ T cells from peripheral blood mononuclear cells, sampled before pregnancy. These receptors all come from a female donor with multiple sclerosis, enrolled in a pregnancy study.

V and J are TRBV5-6 and TRBJ1-3; D remains unclear. In germline, CDR1 is SGHDT, CDR2 YYEEEE. Trimming removed 1 base at V and 8 bases at J, with 16 bases between. The CDR3 runs to 15 residues. In DNA, the CDR3 is TGTGCCAGCAGCTTGTTTAGTCAATATTCGGACACCATATATTTT. Protein: CASSLFSQYSDTIYF.

This chain connects TRBV4-3 to TRBJ1-1; D is unresolved. Germline V gene sequence: CDR1 LGHNA, CDR2 YSLEER. V was clipped by 0 bases and J by 3 bases, with 11 bases between them. There are 15 residues in the CDR3. Here the CDR3 reads CASSQDWQKDTEAFF. CDR3 DNA sequence: TGCGCCAGCAGCCAAGACTGGCAGAAAGACACTGAAGCTTTCTTT.

A single count supports this clone. The chain recombines TRBV7-2 with TRBJ1-4; D is possibly TRBD1 (6 bases). This CDR3 region has 13 residues. The ends were cut back, 3 bases at V and 8 bases at J, with 10 bases in the middle. Germline values: CDR1 SGHTA, CDR2 FQGNSA. The DNA of the CDR3 is TGTGCCAGCAGCTTTGGTCAGGGGGAAAAACTGTTTTTT. This gives the protein CASSFGQGEKLFF. The complete variable domain, with remaining parts taken from reference TRBV7-2 and TRBJ1-4, reads GAGVSQSPSNKVTEKGKDVELRCDPISGHTALYWYRQSLGQGLEFLIYFQGNSAPDKSGLPSDRFSAERTGGSVSTLTIQRTQQEDSAVYLCASSFGQGEKLFFGSGTQLSVL.